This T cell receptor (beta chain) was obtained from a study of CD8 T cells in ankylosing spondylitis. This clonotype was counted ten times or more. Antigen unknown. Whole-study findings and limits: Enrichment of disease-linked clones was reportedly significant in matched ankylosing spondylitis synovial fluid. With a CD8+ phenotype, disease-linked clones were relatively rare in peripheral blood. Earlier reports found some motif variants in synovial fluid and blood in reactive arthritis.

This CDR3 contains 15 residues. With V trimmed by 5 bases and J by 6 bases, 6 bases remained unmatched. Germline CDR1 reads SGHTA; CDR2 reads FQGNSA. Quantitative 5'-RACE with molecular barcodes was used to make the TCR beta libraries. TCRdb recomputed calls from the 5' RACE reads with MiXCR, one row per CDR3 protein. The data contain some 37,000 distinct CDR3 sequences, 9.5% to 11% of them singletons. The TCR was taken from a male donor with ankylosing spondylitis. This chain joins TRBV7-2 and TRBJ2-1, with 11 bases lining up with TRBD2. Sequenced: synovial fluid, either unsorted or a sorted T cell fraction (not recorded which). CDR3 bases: TGTGCCAGCAGCCTACTAGCGGGGGTATCCAATGAGCAGTTCTTC. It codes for CASSLLAGVSNEQFF.